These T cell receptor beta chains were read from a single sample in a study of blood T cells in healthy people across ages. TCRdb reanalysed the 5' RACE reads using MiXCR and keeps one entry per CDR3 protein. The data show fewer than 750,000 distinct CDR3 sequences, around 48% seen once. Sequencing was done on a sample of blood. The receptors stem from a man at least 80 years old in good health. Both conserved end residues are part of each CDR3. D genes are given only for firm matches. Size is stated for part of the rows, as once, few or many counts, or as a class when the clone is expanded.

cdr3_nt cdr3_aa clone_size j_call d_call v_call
TGTGCCAGCAGCCATCTGGGCAGAGGAGGGCCTGAAGCTTTCTTT CASSHLGRGGPEAFF . TRBJ1-1 . TRBV3-1
TGTGCCAGCAGTCCGGGGAGTGGGTACGAGCAGTACTTC CASSPGSGYEQYF many TRBJ2-7 . TRBV12-3/TRBV12-4
TGTGCCAGCACCCGACTCCCACGGGGTGGGGCCTACGAGCAGTACTTC CASTRLPRGGAYEQYF . TRBJ2-7 . TRBV6-2/TRBV6-3
TGTGCCAGCAGAGGACCTAACAAACCCAATAACTATGGCTACACCTTC CASRGPNKPNNYGYTF . TRBJ1-2 . TRBV9
TGCGCCTGCAGCCAAAGGTGGGGGCAAGGTGATGGCTACACCTTC CACSQRWGQGDGYTF . TRBJ1-2 . TRBV4-3
TGCGCCAGCAGCCAAGAGCTCGTCTCTGGAAACACCATATATTTT CASSQELVSGNTIYF . TRBJ1-3 . TRBV4-1
TGTGCCAGCAGACGGGGGGGCCTGGATGAGCAGTTCTTC CASRRGGLDEQFF few TRBJ2-1 TRBD2 TRBV6-6
TGTGCCATCAGTGCAGACAGGGATCAGCCCCAGCATTTT CAISADRDQPQHF . TRBJ1-5 TRBD1 TRBV10-3
TGTGCCAGCAGCAACAGGCCCAGCGAAGCTTTCTTT CASSNRPSEAFF once TRBJ1-1 . TRBV12-3/TRBV12-4
TGTGCCAGCAGTTACGGGGGAGCGAACACTGAAGCTTTCTTT CASSYGGANTEAFF many TRBJ1-1 . TRBV6-5
TGTGCCAGCAGCCAAGAGCCCGAGGGACTCAGATACGAGCAGTACTTC CASSQEPEGLRYEQYF few TRBJ2-7 . TRBV4-2
TGTGCCAGCAGCTTATCCGGCAGGGCTGGGGCCAACGTCCTGACTTTC CASSLSGRAGANVLTF . TRBJ2-6 . TRBV7-2
TGTGCCAGCAGTTTACTACAGGGGGAGACCCAGTACTTC CASSLLQGETQYF many TRBJ2-5 TRBD1 TRBV7-9
TGTGCCAGCAGCTTTCGCGGGGGTATCCAAGAGACCCGGTACTTC CASSFRGGIQETRYF once TRBJ2-5 TRBD2 TRBV5-5
TGCAGTGCTAGTGAATTTCGGGCCTTGAATAATGAAAAACTGTTTTTT CSASEFRALNNEKLFF once TRBJ1-4 . TRBV20-1
TGTGCCAGCAGCCCCTTAGGGGCAGGGGGCAGCTATGGCTACACCTTC CASSPLGAGGSYGYTF . TRBJ1-2 TRBD1 TRBV3-1
TGCAGTGCCCCACAGGGGGCTGGCGCTGAAGCTTTCTTT CSAPQGAGAEAFF . TRBJ1-1 TRBD1 TRBV20-1
TGTGCCAGCACCCGGGGAGGGGTTCTCGCTGAAGCTTTCTTT CASTRGGVLAEAFF . TRBJ1-1 . TRBV6-2/TRBV6-3
TGCGCCAGCAAGTTGGACAGGGGCCACGAGCAGTACTTC CASKLDRGHEQYF few TRBJ2-7 TRBD1 TRBV5-1
TGTCCCATCAGTGACAGCTCCTACGAGCAGTACTTC CPISDSSYEQYF . TRBJ2-7 . TRBV10-3
TGTGCCAGCAGTTACCCGATTTGGCAGGGGCGGGGGGAGACCCAGTACTTC CASSYPIWQGRGETQYF many TRBJ2-5 . TRBV6-6
TGTGCCAGCAGCGCTACGGCGGGGACTAGGGTGAATGAGCAGTTCTTC CASSATAGTRVNEQFF few TRBJ2-1 TRBD2 TRBV7-3
TGCAGTGCTAGGCGAGGGGGGGCTGACCCCAGGACCCAGTACTTC CSARRGGADPRTQYF . TRBJ2-5 . TRBV20-1